The 18 T cell receptor beta chains in this list originate from one sample, sequenced in a study of blood T cell repertoires in COVID-19. Clones were read by immunoSEQ multiplex PCR, and TCRdb kept only the in-frame ones, dropping some. The sample consists of about 220,000 clones, 80% of them appearing once. Material: peripheral blood. The source of these receptors is a human donor in a cohort sampled during active COVID-19.

The genes are TRBV3-1 (or the pseudogene TRBV3-2) and TRBJ2-1; TRBD2 matches at 14 bases. CDR3 length equals 15 residues. Germline assignment: CDR1 LGHDT and CDR2 YNNKEL (reference sequence). V was clipped by 1 base and J by 9 bases; unmatched bases: 2. The CDR3 sequence: CASSQGLAGGREQFF. The CDR3 coding sequence is TGTGCCAGCAGCCAAGGACTAGCGGGAGGGCGTGAGCAGTTCTTC.

The rearrangement uses TRBV20-1 and TRBJ2-3, with TRBD2 matching 12 bases. CDR1 DFQATT and CDR2 SNEGSKA come from the germline V gene (reference sequence). The CDR3 covers 15 residues. J gave up 10 bases and V 3 bases, and 11 bases lay outside the gene matches. The CDR3 region has the DNA TGCAGTGCTAGTGAAACTAGCGGGAGGTACCTAGCGCAGTATTTT. Amino acid sequence: CSASETSGRYLAQYF.

V gene TRBV19 combines with J gene TRBJ2-7; 10 positions agree with TRBD2. V shed 1 base, J shed 2 bases, and the junction held 11 bases outside the gene matches. The germline V gene has CDR1 LNHDA and CDR2 SQIVND (reference sequence). The CDR3 sequence is 18 residues long. The CDR3 DNA reads as TGTGCCAGTAGTATAGGAAAGTTAGCGGGAGGACTACCCTACGAGCAGTACTTC. Translation: CASSIGKLAGGLPYEQYF.

CDR3 sequence (DNA): TGTGCCAGCAGCTCCGAACAGGGGGTTCGCTCTGGGGCCAACGTCCTGACTTTC. It yields the protein CASSSEQGVRSGANVLTF. V is TRBV14 and J is TRBJ2-6; 8 bases agree with TRBD1. Germline V lookup: CDR1 SGHDN, CDR2 FVKESK. CDR3 length: 18 residues. V shed 5 bases, J shed 0 bases, and the junction held 9 bases outside the gene matches.

In this sample, this clone turned up once. This chain connects TRBV4-3 to TRBJ1-4, with 10 nucleotides matching TRBD1. The CDR3 spans 16 residues. V lost 0 bases, J lost 6 bases, and 4 bases stayed unmatched. CDR1 is LGHNA and CDR2 is YSLEER in the germline V gene. CDR3 loop: CASSQETGTGDEKLFF. Here the CDR3 DNA reads TGCGCCAGCAGCCAAGAAACCGGGACAGGGGATGAAAAACTGTTTTTT.

This clone appeared once. J is TRBJ2-7 and V is TRBV29-1, with TRBD2 matching 8 bases. In germline, CDR1 is SQVTM, CDR2 ANQGSEA. The CDR3 totals 16 residues. V trimming: 4 bases; J trimming: 0 bases; junction bases outside the gene matches: 11. CDR3: CSVVVSGTKSSYEQYF. The CDR3 nucleotides are TGCAGCGTTGTAGTTAGCGGGACAAAGAGCTCCTACGAGCAGTACTTC.

V gene TRBV30 combines with J gene TRBJ2-5, with TRBD1 matching over 10 bases. Germline values: CDR1 GTSNPN, CDR2 SVGIG (reference sequence). This CDR3 has 15 residues. V lost 2 bases to trimming and J lost 5 bases; unmatched junction nucleotides: 8. CDR3 nucleotides: TGTGCCTGGAGTTTTCCGACAGGGGGCCAGGAGACCCAGTACTTC. Translating gives CAWSFPTGGQETQYF.

Many counts were recorded for this clone. The J gene is TRBJ1-4, the V gene TRBV4-1; unclear D gene. V lost 1 base, J lost 15 bases, and 15 bases lay in between. The CDR3 is 13 residues long. Germline V lookup: CDR1 MGHRA, CDR2 YSYEKL. The CDR3 region is CASSQGGPSGVFF. In DNA, the CDR3 is TGCGCCAGCAGCCAAGGCGGTCCTAGCGGGGTGTTTTTT.

Points on this clone: Other DNA sequences in the sample encode the same CDR3. The chain joins TRBV28 to TRBJ1-2; TRBD1 aligns across 7 bases. CDR1 is MDHEN and CDR2 is SYDVKM in the germline V gene. The J segment lost 5 bases and the V segment lost 5 bases, leaving 8 bases of the junction unmatched. CDR3 size: 14 residues. The CDR3 protein is CASSRQGVRYGYTF. CDR3 DNA: TGTGCCAGCAGTCGTCAGGGGGTAAGATATGGCTACACCTTC.

The rearrangement links TRBV19 to TRBJ1-2; TRBD1 is a possible D gene (5 bases). The CDR3 has 13 amino acids. V dropped 3 bases and J dropped 3 bases, with 8 bases sitting between them. Looked up from germline, CDR1 is LNHDA and CDR2 is SQIVND (reference sequence). In DNA, the CDR3 is TGTGCCAGTAGTATCCCCAGGGACTATGGCTACACCTTC. Its protein is CASSIPRDYGYTF.

The chain links TRBV13 to TRBJ1-2; maybe TRBD1 (6 bases). The V end was cut by 5 bases, the J end by 0 bases, with 10 bases between. Germline V gives CDR1 PRHDT, CDR2 FYEKMQ (reference sequence). The CDR3 length is 14 residues. The CDR3 sequence: CASSRWTANYGYTF. Written as DNA, the CDR3 is TGTGCCAGCAGCCGCTGGACAGCTAACTATGGCTACACCTTC.

CDR3 nucleotide sequence: TGCAGCGTTGAACGCAGGGGCAACACCATATATTTT. Protein: CSVERRGNTIYF. The chain is built from TRBV29-1 and TRBJ1-3, with D tentatively TRBD1 (6 bases). The germline V gene has CDR1 SQVTM and CDR2 ANQGSEA. The V end was cut by 2 bases, the J end by 7 bases, with 9 bases between. CDR3 length: 12 residues.

This clone occurred a few times. The chain joins TRBV6-2 or TRBV6-3 to TRBJ2-7; 7 bases align to TRBD1. The V gene end was trimmed by 6 bases and the J gene end by 0 bases; junction bases not matched to a gene: 2. CDR3 length: 13 residues. The germline gives CDR1 MNHEY, CDR2 SVGEGT. The CDR3 DNA sequence: TGTGCCAGCAGCAGGGGGAGCTCCTACGAGCAGTACTTC. This sequence encodes CASSRGSSYEQYF.

This clone was seen more than once but under ten times. The chain combines TRBV10-3 with TRBJ2-7, with a weak D call TRBD1 (6 bases). Trimming removed 4 bases from V and 3 bases from J, with 10 bases in between. This CDR3 contains 13 residues. Germline CDR1 and CDR2: ENHRY and SYGVKD. The CDR3 here is CAISGPTGYEQYF. CDR3 nucleotide sequence: TGTGCCATCAGTGGGCCGACAGGCTACGAGCAGTACTTC.

The sample holds a few counts of this clone. The chain is built from TRBV7-2 and TRBJ2-4, with unresolved D. The V gene's germline CDR1 is SGHTA and CDR2 FQGNSA. V lost 5 bases and J 1 base, leaving 9 bases between the germline ends. The CDR3 loop spans 14 amino acids. CDR3 amino acids: CASSLDTAKNIQYF. The CDR3 DNA follows: TGTGCCAGCAGCCTAGACACGGCCAAAAACATTCAGTACTTC.

The chain couples TRBV18 to TRBJ2-1; a weak D match, TRBD2 (6 bases). The germline V and J ends were trimmed by 6 bases and 9 bases, with 15 bases remaining between them. The germline V gene has CDR1 KGHSH and CDR2 LQKENI. The CDR3 consists of 13 residues. The CDR3 spells CASSPDYVGEQFF. CDR3 DNA: TGTGCCAGCTCGCCGGACTATGTGGGTGAGCAGTTCTTC. Filled out from reference TRBV18 and TRBJ2-1, the complete variable domain reads NAGVMQNPRHLVRRRGQEARLRCSPMKGHSHVYWYRQLPEEGLKFMVYLQKENIIDESGMPKERFSAEFPKEGPSILRIQQVVRGDSAAYFCASSPDYVGEQFFGPGTRLTVL.

V usage is TRBV6-6 and J usage is TRBJ2-3; TRBD2 matches 11 bases. With V trimmed by 6 bases and J by 6 bases, 11 bases remained unmatched. CDR3 size: 16 residues. Germline V CDR1 and CDR2: MNHNY, SVGAGI (reference sequence). The CDR3 nucleotides read TGTGCCAGCAGCCCGGGACTAGCGGACGAACGTGATACGCAGTATTTT. It yields the protein CASSPGLADERDTQYF.

The J gene is TRBJ1-5, the V gene TRBV30; possible D gene TRBD1, 6 bases. Per germline, CDR1 GTSNPN and CDR2 SVGIG (reference sequence). This CDR3 has 13 amino acids. Trimming removed 2 bases from V and 7 bases from J, with 12 bases in between. The CDR3 loop is CAWSFRGGQPQHF. The CDR3 region has the DNA TGTGCCTGGAGTTTCAGGGGTGGCCAGCCCCAGCATTTT.